The 16 T cell receptor beta chains reported below all come from one sample, sequenced in a study of T cell responses to AZD1222 COVID-19 vaccine (dated by TCRdb to the early 2020s). Reading the label with the study, this specimen's time point is: baseline before first vaccination. Libraries were built with the immunoSEQ multiplex PCR assay. Drawn from immuneACCESS, this table holds only the in-frame rearrangements with V and J called that TCRdb kept. Clones are partly lost; checked studies trace under half to an unresolved V gene and leave the rest unexplained. The sample yields 80,000 to 90,000 clones; 92% were counted once. 5% to 5.5% of the sample goes to the ten largest clones. Sequences were derived from peripheral blood, sampled on day 0 of AZD1222 vaccination. The receptors derive from an adult in good health.

The V and J genes are TRBV20-1 and TRBJ2-7, with 8 bases identical to TRBD1. V dropped 5 bases and J dropped 4; count of bases not matched to a gene: 1. CDR3 length: 11 residues. Germline assignment: CDR1 DFQATT and CDR2 SNEGSKA (reference sequence). The CDR3 coding sequence is TGCAGTGCTCAGGGGGCTTACGAGCAGTACTTC. It encodes CSAQGAYEQYF.

This clone was recorded once. V usage is TRBV30 and J usage is TRBJ2-2, with no clear D. With 3 bases removed from V and 2 bases from J, the gap between germline ends came to 10 bases. This CDR3 is 14 amino acids long. Germline V gene lookup returns CDR1 GTSNPN and CDR2 SVGIG (reference sequence). CDR3 nucleotide sequence: TGTGCCTGGAGCTACCAGATTAACACCGGGGAGCTGTTTTTT. Translated: CAWSYQINTGELFF. Using reference TRBV30 and TRBJ2-2 for the parts outside the CDR3, the full variable domain is SQTIHQWPATLVQPVGSPLSLECTVEGTSNPNLYWYRQAAGRGLQLLFYSVGIGQISSEVPQNLSASRPQDRQFILSSKKLLLSDSGFYLCAWSYQINTGELFFGEGSRLTVL.

J is TRBJ2-5 and V is TRBV5-1; D is perhaps TRBD1 (6 bases). The CDR3 has 15 amino acids. V gave up 0 bases and J gave up 5 bases, with 14 bases separating them. CDR1 is SGHRS, CDR2 YFSETQ, per germline. In DNA, the CDR3 is TGCGCCAGCAGCTTGGTCACAGGGATGGGCGAGACCCAGTACTTC. It yields the protein CASSLVTGMGETQYF.

The chain couples TRBV19 to TRBJ1-5; 7 positions agree with TRBD1. Germline-derived CDR1 and CDR2 are LNHDA and SQIVND (reference sequence). The CDR3 is made up of 16 amino acids. The V and J ends lost 5 bases and 4 bases, in that order; junction bases with no gene match: 11. The CDR3 DNA reads TGTGCCAGTAGTGCGCTGCAGGGGGTGGGGAATCAGCCCCAGCATTTT. Protein: CASSALQGVGNQPQHF.

The chain combines TRBV18 with TRBJ2-7; 9 bases are shared with TRBD2. Losses at the gene ends were 2 bases for V and 1 base for J; bases not matched to a gene: 0. The CDR3 covers 14 residues. Germline CDR1 KGHSH, CDR2 LQKENI. DNA of the CDR3: TGTGCCAGCTCACCAACTAGCGGGTCCTACGAGCAGTACTTC. Translated: CASSPTSGSYEQYF.

The chain joins TRBV10-3 to TRBJ2-1; D is unclear. The germline gives CDR1 ENHRY, CDR2 SYGVKD. Trimming cost V 8 bases and J 0 bases, with 14 bases left between them. The CDR3 length is 15 residues. The CDR3 DNA is TGTGCCATCGGGTATATCACGAGCTCCTACAATGAGCAGTTCTTC. Amino acids: CAIGYITSSYNEQFF.

This chain links TRBV5-1 with TRBJ2-3; D is perhaps TRBD1 (5 bases). V was pared by 4 bases and J by 5 bases, with 11 bases between. The CDR3 extends over 13 amino acids. Germline V gene data show CDR1 as SGHRS and CDR2 as YFSETQ. CDR3 DNA: TGCGCCAGCAGCGCAGACAGTGGAGATACGCAGTATTTT. Encoded protein: CASSADSGDTQYF.

This chain joins TRBV28 and TRBJ1-1, with 9 bases identical to TRBD1. Germline V lookup: CDR1 MDHEN, CDR2 SYDVKM. The CDR3 loop spans 15 amino acids. V dropped 4 bases and J dropped 5; count of bases not matched to a gene: 8. Written as DNA, the CDR3 is TGTGCCAGCAGTTCCGGGACAGGGAGCGGGACTGAAGCTTTCTTT. Protein product: CASSSGTGSGTEAFF.

The chain uses TRBV28 and TRBJ2-7; D is undetermined. V lost 1 base and J lost 3, with 4 bases in between. CDR3 length: 12 residues. CDR1 is MDHEN, CDR2 SYDVKM, per germline. This CDR3 is CASSLLLYEQYF. The CDR3 DNA is TGTGCCAGCAGTTTATTGCTCTACGAGCAGTACTTC.

This chain links TRBV30 with TRBJ2-3; D possibly corresponds to TRBD1 (5 bases). The CDR3 covers 14 residues. V was clipped by 8 bases and J by 2 bases, with 17 bases between them. Germline CDR1 is GTSNPN and CDR2 is SVGIG (reference sequence). In DNA form, the CDR3 reads TGTGCCCGCCGACAGAAAGGCTCCACAGATACGCAGTATTTT. It specifies CARRQKGSTDTQYF.

The chain is built from TRBV27 and TRBJ1-2, with 9 bases lining up with TRBD1. V lost 1 base and J lost 6; bases outside the gene matches: 6. Germline V gene sequence: CDR1 MNHEY, CDR2 SMNVEV (reference sequence). This CDR3 contains 15 residues. CDR3 residues: CASSLYRGQGNGYTF. CDR3 coding DNA: TGTGCCAGCAGTTTATACCGAGGACAGGGGAATGGCTACACCTTC.

The CDR3 spells CASSSGDRSSLSGNTIYF. CDR3 coding DNA: TGTGCCAGCAGCTCCGGGGACAGGTCCTCACTCTCTGGAAACACCATATATTTT. The genes are TRBV7-9 and TRBJ1-3; 8 nucleotides line up with TRBD1. The CDR3 is made up of 18 amino acids. Germline CDR1 reads SEHNR; CDR2 reads FQNEAQ (reference sequence). Unmatched junction bases numbered 11, after V lost 4 bases and J lost 0 bases.

The rearrangement links TRBV30 to TRBJ1-6; tentative D call: TRBD1 (6 bases). CDR1 and CDR2 from the germline V gene are GTSNPN and SVGIG (reference sequence). V was clipped by 3 bases and J by 9 bases, with 9 bases between them. The CDR3 is 12 amino acids. The chain's CDR3 is CAWRVRGSPLHF. CDR3 coding DNA: TGTGCCTGGAGGGTCAGGGGTTCACCCCTCCACTTT.

The chain links TRBV5-4 to TRBJ2-3; unclear D gene. The CDR3 contains 15 residues. V shed 1 base and J shed 0 bases, with 9 bases lying between them. Germline V CDR1 and CDR2: SGHNT, YYREEE (reference sequence). CDR3 residues: CASSLQATSTDTQYF. CDR3 nucleotides: TGTGCCAGCAGCTTGCAGGCAACTAGCACAGATACGCAGTATTTT.

V and J are TRBV11-2 and TRBJ2-7, with 7 bases that match TRBD1. V lost 5 bases and J lost 2; bases outside the gene matches: 9. Germline CDR1 is SGHAT and CDR2 is FQNNGV. CDR3 length: 15 residues. For the CDR3, the DNA is TGTGCCAGCAGCACCCACAGGGGCCGCGCCTACGAGCAGTACTTC. Its protein is CASSTHRGRAYEQYF.

This clone has just a few counts. V usage is TRBV28 and J usage is TRBJ1-1; TRBD1 matches 8 bases. V lost 7 bases, J lost 7 bases, and 11 bases stayed unmatched. This CDR3 is built from 14 residues. In germline, CDR1 is MDHEN, CDR2 SYDVKM. The CDR3 here is CASKSPGGGDEAFF. The CDR3 nucleotides are TGTGCCAGCAAGTCCCCAGGGGGCGGTGATGAAGCTTTCTTT.